This passage covers 30 T cell receptor beta chains from one sample sequenced in a study of T cell responses to AZD1222 COVID-19 vaccine. The repertoire was sequenced with immunoSEQ multiplex PCR; TCRdb's copy has only in-frame clones and lacks some. The sample has 95,000 to 150,000 clones, around 91% seen once. This sample comprised peripheral blood, obtained on day 0 of AZD1222 vaccination. The receptors were sampled from an adult in good health.

The chain links TRBV4-1 to TRBJ1-4; a possible D gene is TRBD1 (5 bases). The CDR3 has 14 residues. V lost 3 bases to trimming and J lost 10 bases, with 15 bases between them. CDR1 MGHRA and CDR2 YSYEKL come from the germline V gene. CDR3 sequence (DNA): TGCGCCAGCAGCCACCCCAGGTCGGGACGAAAACTGTTTTTT. This gives the protein CASSHPRSGRKLFF.

The rearrangement uses TRBV12-3 or TRBV12-4 and TRBJ1-5; no firm D call. The CDR3 totals 13 residues. Trimming pared 8 bases from V and 0 bases from J, leaving 8 bases between. The CDR3 DNA reads TGTGCCAGCGGCCAGGATAGCAATCAGCCCCAGCATTTT. Encoded protein: CASGQDSNQPQHF.

The V call is TRBV5-1, the J call TRBJ1-1, with no clear D. The germline gives CDR1 SGHRS, CDR2 YFSETQ. Trimming left V 0 bases short and J 8 bases short, with 14 bases between. The CDR3 totals 14 residues. CDR3 protein: CASSLGLMKGEAFF. As DNA, the CDR3 is TGCGCCAGCAGCTTGGGACTCATGAAGGGAGAAGCTTTCTTT.

V is TRBV7-9 and J is TRBJ2-3; D is ambiguous. There are 14 residues in the CDR3. Germline V gene sequence: CDR1 SEHNR, CDR2 FQNEAQ (reference sequence). The germline V and J ends were trimmed by 5 bases and 1 base, with 10 bases remaining between them. In nucleotides, the CDR3 is TGTGCCAGCAGCCCTACTATGGGCACAGATACGCAGTATTTT. Amino acids: CASSPTMGTDTQYF.

CDR3 in amino acids: CASSQVTGGGGYTF. CDR3 in DNA: TGTGCCAGCAGCCAAGTTACGGGAGGAGGAGGCTACACCTTC. This chain links TRBV3-1 (or the pseudogene TRBV3-2) with TRBJ1-2; D is unresolved. The V and J ends lost 1 base and 8 bases respectively, with 14 bases between them. The CDR3 has 14 amino acids. Germline CDR1 is LGHDT and CDR2 is YNNKEL (reference sequence).

This clone was seen just once. This rearrangement joins TRBV6-6 to TRBJ1-5; TRBD1 might be the D (6 bases). The CDR3 totals 15 residues. Germline assignment: CDR1 MNHNY and CDR2 SVGAGI (reference sequence). V lost 6 bases to trimming and J lost 4 bases, with 16 bases between them. The CDR3 sequence is CASRSTGTQNQPQHF. The DNA of the CDR3 is TGTGCCAGCAGATCGACCGGGACACAAAATCAGCCCCAGCATTTT.

This chain uses TRBV3-1 (or the pseudogene TRBV3-2) with TRBJ1-2, with a tentative D call TRBD1 (5 bases). Trimming shortened V by 4 bases and J by 1 base, and 13 bases separated the two germline ends. The V gene's germline CDR1 is LGHDT and CDR2 YNNKEL (reference sequence). The CDR3 loop spans 15 amino acids. The CDR3 region is CASSPRLGGNYGYTF. The CDR3 bases are TGTGCCAGCAGCCCCCGCCTCGGGGGTAACTATGGCTACACCTTC.

Comment on this clone: The conserved final phenylalanine or tryptophan is absent from the CDR3, which likely points to a read error. V usage is TRBV11-3 and J usage is TRBJ1-2; D remains ambiguous. Germline V gene data show CDR1 as SGHNT and CDR2 as YENEEA. Trimming took 1 base from V and 6 from J, leaving 9 bases between them. This CDR3 has 13 residues. Written as DNA, the CDR3 is TGTGCCAGCAGCTTAGCAGGTTCCCATGGCTACACCCTC. Encoded protein: CASSLAGSHGYTL.

CDR3 amino acids: CATSDLIEDYTF. CDR3 coding DNA: TGTGCCACCAGTGATTTGATAGAGGACTACACCTTC. The V and J genes are TRBV24-1 and TRBJ1-2; D not resolved. CDR3 length: 12 residues. Looked up from germline, CDR1 is KGHDR and CDR2 is SFDVKD. The V end lost 0 bases, the J end lost 10 bases, and 8 bases lay between the germline ends.

The chain employs TRBV30 and TRBJ2-5, with D unclear. Trimming cost V 1 base and J 2 bases, with 8 bases left between them. The CDR3 totals 13 residues. Germline V gene data show CDR1 as GTSNPN and CDR2 as SVGIG (reference sequence). Here the CDR3 DNA reads TGTGCCTGGAGTGACGGCAGTCAAGAGACCCAGTACTTC. This encodes CAWSDGSQETQYF.

This clone was observed a few times. The genes are TRBV6-5 and TRBJ2-7, with 9 bases lining up with TRBD1. V gave up 5 bases and J gave up 4 bases; unmatched junction bases: 6. The CDR3 has 14 residues. Germline CDR1 is MNHEY and CDR2 is SVGAGI. CDR3 nucleotides: TGTGCCAGCAGTCGGGACAGGGATGGGTACGAGCAGTACTTC. Its translation: CASSRDRDGYEQYF.

V usage is TRBV11-3 and J usage is TRBJ1-1; 8 bases match TRBD1. CDR1 and CDR2 from the germline V gene are SGHNT and YENEEA. Germline trimming cut 5 bases from V and 1 base from J; bases unmatched to any gene: 3. The CDR3 consists of 14 residues. In DNA, the CDR3 is TGTGCCAGCAGCCCGGGACAGGCGAACACTGAAGCTTTCTTT. Its protein product is CASSPGQANTEAFF.

The rearrangement joins TRBV21-1 to TRBJ2-7; the table calls TRBD1, which could not be checked here. TRBV21-1 is a known pseudogene. The length of the CDR3 is 20 residues. The CDR3: CASRDLGLQVPFGRRYEQYV. For the CDR3, the DNA is TGTGCCAGCAGGGACCTGGGGCTACAGGTCCCCTTTGGCCGTCGCTACGAGCAGTACGTC.

The CDR3 loop reads CASSPLGTGEQFF. CDR3 in DNA: TGCGCCAGCAGCCCCCTGGGGACCGGCGAGCAGTTCTTC. The V call is TRBV4-1, the J call TRBJ2-1, with D possibly being TRBD1 or TRBD2 (5 bases each). The CDR3 covers 13 residues. The germline V gene encodes CDR1 MGHRA and CDR2 YSYEKL. The ends were cut back, 4 bases at V and 10 bases at J, with 14 bases in the middle.

V and J are TRBV27 and TRBJ1-6; 7 bases match TRBD1. The CDR3 contains 14 residues. V lost 6 bases to trimming and J lost 10 bases; unmatched junction nucleotides: 9. The germline gives CDR1 MNHEY, CDR2 SMNVEV (reference sequence). The chain's CDR3 is CASSWTGLVSPLHF. As DNA, the CDR3 is TGTGCCAGCAGCTGGACAGGTTTAGTCTCACCCCTCCACTTT.

The chain carries TRBV6-5 and TRBJ2-3; 10 positions match TRBD2. CDR1 MNHEY and CDR2 SVGAGI come from the germline V gene. This CDR3 is 14 amino acids long. V lost 6 bases and J lost 10; bases outside the gene matches: 10. The CDR3 coding sequence is TGTGCCAGCAGCAGAGCGGGGGGGGCCTTTGCGCAGTATTTT. It codes for CASSRAGGAFAQYF.

V and J are TRBV6-6 and TRBJ1-4; possible D gene TRBD1, 5 bases. The V end lost 5 bases, the J end lost 4 bases, and 11 bases lay between the germline ends. From germline, CDR1 is MNHNY and CDR2 SVGAGI (reference sequence). The CDR3 runs to 14 residues. CDR3 DNA sequence: TGTGCCAGCAGTGAGAGGGGAAGTAATGAAAAACTGTTTTTT. It codes for CASSERGSNEKLFF.

The gene calls are TRBV15 and TRBJ2-2; perhaps TRBD2 as D (6 bases). This CDR3 comprises 16 residues. V gave up 1 base and J gave up 3 bases, with 12 bases separating them. CDR1 is LNHNV, CDR2 YYDKDF, per germline (reference sequence). CDR3 region: CATSRAYGSDTGELFF. The CDR3 DNA is TGTGCCACCAGCAGAGCCTACGGGAGCGACACCGGGGAGCTGTTTTTT.

Remarks on this clone: The same CDR3 arises from other DNA sequences in this sample as well. This rearrangement joins TRBV7-9 to TRBJ2-2; D not resolved. Per the germline V gene, CDR1 is SEHNR and CDR2 is FQNEAQ (reference sequence). V was clipped by 0 bases and J by 2 bases, with 4 bases between them. CDR3 length: 14 amino acids. The CDR3 sequence: CASSLAGNTGELFF. The CDR3 nucleotides read TGTGCCAGCAGCTTAGCGGGAAACACCGGGGAGCTGTTTTTT.

The chain is built from TRBV12-5 and TRBJ1-5, with a possible D match to TRBD1 (5 bases). The V gene's germline CDR1 is LGHNT and CDR2 FRNRAP. V lost 5 bases, J lost 11 bases, and 16 bases lay in between. The CDR3 contains 13 residues. The CDR3 here is CASGKGTGTAQHF. The DNA of the CDR3 is TGTGCTAGTGGTAAGGGGACGGGGACGGCCCAGCATTTT.

V usage is TRBV5-6 and J usage is TRBJ1-2; D is possibly TRBD1 (6 bases). The germline V gene has CDR1 SGHDT and CDR2 YYEEEE. This CDR3 contains 14 residues. The V and J ends lost 4 bases and 4 bases respectively, with 14 bases between them. The DNA of the CDR3 is TGTGCCAGCAGCACAGTCGGGGGGGCCTATGGCTACACCTTC. The encoded protein is CASSTVGGAYGYTF. The entire variable domain, with the rest obtained from reference TRBV5-6 and TRBJ1-2, is as follows: DAGVTQSPTHLIKTRGQQVTLRCSPKSGHDTVSWYQQALGQGPQFIFQYYEEEERQRGNFPDRFSGHQFPNYSSELNVNALLLGDSALYLCASSTVGGAYGYTFGSGTRLTVV.

The chain joins TRBV19 to TRBJ1-2, with a tentative D call TRBD1 (5 bases). V gave up 3 bases and J gave up 4 bases, with 12 bases separating them. Germline V gene lookup returns CDR1 LNHDA and CDR2 SQIVND (reference sequence). The CDR3 extends over 14 amino acids. The CDR3 sequence is CASSIAQGVYGYTF. CDR3 nucleotide sequence: TGTGCCAGTAGTATCGCGCAGGGTGTCTATGGCTACACCTTC. Variable domain in full (rest from reference TRBV19 and TRBJ1-2): DGGITQSPKYLFRKEGQNVTLSCEQNLNHDAMYWYRQDPGQGLRLIYYSQIVNDFQKGDIAEGYSVSREKKESFPLTVTSAQKNPTAFYLCASSIAQGVYGYTFGSGTRLTVV.

This clone appeared a few times. The V gene is TRBV3-1 (or the pseudogene TRBV3-2), the J gene TRBJ1-6; D uncertain. This CDR3 region has 15 residues. V lost 1 base to trimming and J lost 9 bases, with 13 bases between them. Germline V gene sequence: CDR1 LGHDT, CDR2 YNNKEL (reference sequence). The DNA of the CDR3 is TGTGCCAGCAGCCAAGTGGATGGGGTGGGTTCACCCCTCCACTTT. It translates to CASSQVDGVGSPLHF.

The chain uses TRBV5-1 and TRBJ1-6; TRBD1 aligns across 11 bases. This CDR3 spans 16 amino acids. J lost 10 bases, V lost 0 bases, and 6 bases had no gene match. Germline-derived CDR1 and CDR2 are SGHRS and YFSETQ. The CDR3: CASSLDWDRGSSPLHF. The CDR3 nucleotides are TGCGCCAGCAGCTTGGATTGGGACAGGGGGTCGTCACCCCTCCACTTT.

This sequence joins TRBV12-3 or TRBV12-4 and TRBJ1-2; 7 bases map to TRBD1. CDR3 length: 13 residues. With V trimmed by 5 bases and J by 6 bases, 6 bases remained unmatched. This CDR3 is CASSILTGNGYTF. DNA for the CDR3: TGTGCCAGCAGTATCCTGACAGGGAATGGCTACACCTTC.

The V gene is TRBV6-5, the J gene TRBJ2-3; D might be TRBD2 (6 bases). CDR1 MNHEY and CDR2 SVGAGI come from the germline V gene. The V gene lost 6 bases and the J gene lost 4 bases, with 14 bases spanning the gap. The CDR3 totals 14 residues. As DNA, the CDR3 is TGTGCCAGCAGCACCACGGGGGAGTCAGATACGCAGTATTTT. It yields the protein CASSTTGESDTQYF.

The J gene is TRBJ2-2, the V gene TRBV5-1; 10 bases match TRBD1. CDR3 size: 15 residues. Germline assignment: CDR1 SGHRS and CDR2 YFSETQ. Germline trimming cut 1 base from V and 7 bases from J; bases unmatched to any gene: 4. CDR3 sequence: CASSLSGQGYGELFF. The CDR3 nucleotides are TGCGCCAGCAGCTTGTCGGGACAGGGGTACGGGGAGCTGTTTTTT.

CDR3 sequence (DNA): TGTGCCAGCAGCTTGGACACAGCCTCTGGAAACACCATATATTTT. Protein product: CASSLDTASGNTIYF. The chain links TRBV5-5 to TRBJ1-3; D is undetermined. Per the germline V gene, CDR1 is SGHKS and CDR2 is YYEKEE (reference sequence). V lost 0 bases to trimming and J lost 0 bases, with 7 bases between them. There are 15 residues in the CDR3.

V gene TRBV7-9 combines with J gene TRBJ2-1; the D gene is possibly TRBD2 (6 bases). V dropped 5 bases and J dropped 0 bases, with 17 bases sitting between them. Germline CDR1 SEHNR, CDR2 FQNEAQ (reference sequence). This CDR3 has 17 amino acids. CDR3 in DNA: TGTGCCAGCAGCCCCCCCGGCGCGGGAACCTCCTACAATGAGCAGTTCTTC. Protein product: CASSPPGAGTSYNEQFF.

This clone has just one count. V usage is TRBV15 and J usage is TRBJ1-1; no definite D call. The V gene's germline CDR1 is LNHNV and CDR2 YYDKDF (reference sequence). The ends were cut back, 0 bases at V and 1 base at J, with 6 bases in the middle. There are 14 residues in the CDR3. The CDR3 spells CATSRDDRNTEAFF. For the CDR3, the DNA is TGTGCCACCAGCAGAGATGATAGGAACACTGAAGCTTTCTTT.